The 23 T cell receptor beta chains below were found in one sample sequenced in a study of blood T cell repertoires in COVID-19. Here immunoSEQ multiplex PCR was the method, and the copy in TCRdb shows in-frame clones only, minus some. The table has some 220,000 clones, around 84% seen once. The sample was peripheral blood. The receptors were sampled from a man over 45 with active or convalescent COVID-19.

In DNA, the CDR3 is TGTGCCAGCAGCTTACGGGGGAACACTGAAGCTTTCTTT. As protein: CASSLRGNTEAFF. This chain joins TRBV7-9 and TRBJ1-1; D gene unclear. V lost 2 bases, J lost 1 base, and 5 bases lay in between. CDR3 length: 13 residues. From germline, CDR1 is SEHNR and CDR2 FQNEAQ (reference sequence).

The chain recombines TRBV4-3 with TRBJ2-1; the D is unclear. V shed 0 bases and J shed 1 base, with 10 bases lying between them. The CDR3 is made up of 16 amino acids. CDR1 LGHNA and CDR2 YSLEER come from the germline V gene. CDR3 coding DNA: TGCGCCAGCAGCCAAGATCTAGGAGTTTCCTACAATGAGCAGTTCTTC. Translation gives CASSQDLGVSYNEQFF.

This chain uses TRBV19 with TRBJ1-2, with TRBD1 identical over 7 bases. J lost 4 bases, V lost 2 bases, and 4 bases had no gene match. This CDR3 contains 14 residues. Germline lookup yields CDR1 LNHDA and CDR2 SQIVND (reference sequence). CDR3 amino acids: CASSITGTVYGYTF. CDR3 nucleotide sequence: TGTGCCAGTAGTATAACCGGGACAGTCTATGGCTACACCTTC.

The chain is built from TRBV11-2 and TRBJ2-1; D perhaps matches TRBD1 (6 bases). Germline-derived CDR1 and CDR2 are SGHAT and FQNNGV. The CDR3 sequence is 15 residues long. V was trimmed by 5 bases and J by 3 bases, leaving 14 bases between them. The DNA of the CDR3 is TGTGCCAGCAGCAACAGGGTACATGGCTACAATGAGCAGTTCTTC. This codes for CASSNRVHGYNEQFF. Full variable domain (missing parts from reference TRBV11-2 and TRBJ2-1): EAGVAQSPRYKIIEKRQSVAFWCNPISGHATLYWYQQILGQGPKLLIQFQNNGVVDDSQLPKDRFSAERLKGVDSTLKIQPAKLEDSAVYLCASSNRVHGYNEQFFGPGTRLTVL.

The rearrangement uses TRBV5-1 and TRBJ2-5; 9 bases are shared with TRBD1. The trim removed 4 bases at V and 7 bases at J, leaving 5 bases unmatched. CDR3 length: 13 residues. Germline V gene lookup returns CDR1 SGHRS and CDR2 YFSETQ. Here the CDR3 reads CASSLQGQGTQYF. CDR3 in DNA: TGCGCCAGCAGCCTTCAGGGACAGGGGACCCAGTACTTC.

The chain links TRBV5-6 to TRBJ1-3; D is ambiguous. Looked up from germline, CDR1 is SGHDT and CDR2 is YYEEEE. The CDR3 has 13 amino acids. The V and J ends lost 0 bases and 3 bases respectively, with 4 bases between them. CDR3 sequence: CASSLAIGNTIYF. The CDR3 nucleotides read TGTGCCAGCAGCTTGGCCATTGGAAACACCATATATTTT.

DNA for the CDR3: TGTGCCAGCAGCTTAGGACAGGTCTGGTCACCCCTCCACTTT. Translated, it gives CASSLGQVWSPLHF. This chain uses TRBV7-8 with TRBJ1-6; D might be TRBD1 (6 bases). Germline lookup yields CDR1 SGHVS and CDR2 FQNEAQ. The CDR3 covers 14 residues. V was pared by 1 base and J by 10 bases, with 11 bases between.

The chain carries TRBV4-3 and TRBJ2-1, with 12 bases lining up with TRBD2. This CDR3 comprises 19 residues. V lost 0 bases, J lost 6 bases, and 12 bases stayed unmatched. Germline-derived CDR1 and CDR2 are LGHNA and YSLEER. The CDR3 sequence is CASSQDTGSTSGSINEQFF. CDR3 bases: TGCGCCAGCAGCCAAGATACGGGCTCGACTAGCGGGAGTATCAATGAGCAGTTCTTC.

The chain combines TRBV9 with TRBJ2-3; TRBD2 might be the D (7 bases). Germline V gives CDR1 SGDLS, CDR2 YYNGEE. Trimming took 6 bases from V and 4 from J, leaving 15 bases between them. The CDR3 is 14 amino acids. DNA of the CDR3: TGTGCCAGCACCCTAGGGGGAGGGTCAGATACGCAGTATTTT. It is translated as CASTLGGGSDTQYF.

This sequence joins TRBV7-2 and TRBJ2-7; the D gene is possibly TRBD2 (5 bases). The V end lost 1 base, the J end lost 7 bases, and 11 bases lay between the germline ends. Germline V gene lookup returns CDR1 SGHTA and CDR2 FQGNSA. CDR3 length: 13 amino acids. CDR3 in amino acids: CASSLGVGGEQYF. CDR3 DNA: TGTGCCAGCAGCTTAGGTGTAGGCGGGGAGCAGTACTTC.

The sample holds a few counts of this clone. The chain carries TRBV19 and TRBJ2-7; 9 bases match TRBD1. J gave up 2 bases and V 10 bases, and 12 bases lay outside the gene matches. This CDR3 region has 15 residues. Germline CDR1 reads LNHDA; CDR2 reads SQIVND (reference sequence). As DNA, the CDR3 is TGTGCCATTCTGAAGACAGGGGGGATCCCCTACGAGCAGTACGTC. This encodes CAILKTGGIPYEQYV.

J is TRBJ2-5 and V is TRBV27, with TRBD1 matching 7 bases. Germline assignment: CDR1 MNHEY and CDR2 SMNVEV (reference sequence). This CDR3 has 13 residues. The ends lost 5 bases at V and 4 bases at J; junction bases unmatched: 4. The CDR3 is CASSRTGSETQYF. The CDR3 DNA reads TGTGCCAGCAGTAGGACAGGTTCAGAGACCCAGTACTTC.

V and J are TRBV18 and TRBJ2-1; 8 bases are a match to TRBD1. The germline gives CDR1 KGHSH, CDR2 LQKENI. The V segment lost 3 bases and the J segment 6 bases; nucleotides outside the gene matches: 7. The CDR3 has 15 amino acids. CDR3 nucleotide sequence: TGTGCCAGCTCACCGCGGACAGGGTCAGTCAATGAGCAGTTCTTC. This translates into CASSPRTGSVNEQFF.

The chain joins TRBV6-2 or TRBV6-3 to TRBJ2-7; TRBD2 agrees at 8 bases. This CDR3 region has 14 residues. Per germline, CDR1 MNHEY and CDR2 SVGEGT. J lost 4 bases, V lost 5 bases, and 7 bases had no gene match. The CDR3 is CASSLPGGWYEQYF. The CDR3 region has the DNA TGTGCCAGCAGTCTACCGGGAGGGTGGTACGAGCAGTACTTC.

The CDR3 DNA sequence: TGTGCCAGCCGCATGGACGGGGGGGGGACTGAAGCTTTCTTT. It translates to CASRMDGGGTEAFF. The chain is built from TRBV2 and TRBJ1-1; a possible D gene is TRBD1 (5 bases). The CDR3 sequence is 14 residues long. V was cut by 8 bases and J by 5 bases, with 18 bases left in between. The germline V gene encodes CDR1 SNHLY and CDR2 FYNNEI. Supplemented by reference TRBV2 and TRBJ1-1, the full variable domain reads EPEVTQTPSHQVTQMGQEVILRCVPISNHLYFYWYRQILGQKVEFLVSFYNNEISEKSEIFDDQFSVERPDGSNFTLKIRSTKLEDSAMYFCASRMDGGGTEAFFGQGTRLTVV.

This chain joins TRBV10-3 and TRBJ2-4; the D is unclear. Trimming removed 10 bases at V and 0 bases at J, with 10 bases between. The CDR3 runs 13 residues. Germline V gene lookup returns CDR1 ENHRY and CDR2 SYGVKD. The CDR3 protein is CATLSLAKNIQYF. The CDR3 nucleotides read TGTGCCACACTATCCCTAGCCAAAAACATTCAGTACTTC.

This chain uses TRBV4-1 with TRBJ2-7, with TRBD1 matching over 9 bases. The CDR3 totals 15 residues. V lost 4 bases to trimming and J lost 2 bases; unmatched junction nucleotides: 6. Germline V CDR1 and CDR2: MGHRA, YSYEKL. The CDR3 spells CASSRDRDNPYEQYF. Here the CDR3 DNA reads TGCGCCAGCAGCCGGGACAGGGATAACCCCTACGAGCAGTACTTC.

The chain is built from TRBV7-8 and TRBJ2-2, with a weak D call TRBD1 (6 bases). Trimming removed 2 bases from V and 3 bases from J, with 7 bases in between. This CDR3 is built from 14 residues. In germline, CDR1 is SGHVS, CDR2 FQNEAQ. This CDR3 is CASSLWTDTGELFF. DNA for the CDR3: TGTGCCAGCAGCTTATGGACAGACACCGGGGAGCTGTTTTTT.

V is TRBV20-1 and J is TRBJ1-4; D might be TRBD1 (6 bases). This CDR3 contains 13 residues. V lost 3 bases to trimming and J lost 8 bases, with 13 bases between them. Germline-derived CDR1 and CDR2 are DFQATT and SNEGSKA (reference sequence). CDR3 in amino acids: CSASRQGKEKLFF. CDR3 in DNA: TGCAGTGCTAGTAGGCAGGGGAAAGAAAAACTGTTTTTT.

Of note for this clone: The junction does not match germline at one end; this may be a read error. CDR3 residues: CASSSSWDNSLFF. For the CDR3, the DNA is TGTGCCAGCAGCTCTTCGTGGGACAATTCCCTTTTTTTT. This chain links TRBV5-4 with TRBJ1-1; a weak D match, TRBD1 (6 bases). In germline, CDR1 is SGHNT, CDR2 YYREEE (reference sequence). The CDR3 extends over 13 amino acids.

J is TRBJ2-1 and V is TRBV27, with a possible D match to TRBD2 (6 bases). The CDR3 is 17 residues long. Germline V gene lookup returns CDR1 MNHEY and CDR2 SMNVEV (reference sequence). The ends were cut back, 2 bases at V and 6 bases at J, with 20 bases in the middle. Written as DNA, the CDR3 is TGTGCCAGCAGTTTAAGATCCCCGGGACGGGAGACCAATGAGCAGTTCTTC. Protein sequence: CASSLRSPGRETNEQFF.

The chain combines TRBV7-3 with TRBJ2-3; 8 bases match TRBD2. Trimming took 5 bases from V and 7 from J; bases not matched to a gene: 11. Germline lookup yields CDR1 SGHTA and CDR2 FQGTGA. The CDR3 totals 15 residues. The CDR3 sequence: CASSRGLAGTNTQYF. The CDR3 DNA follows: TGTGCCAGCAGCCGAGGACTAGCCGGAACAAATACGCAGTATTTT.

This clone was observed a few times. CDR3 protein: CASSREYEQYF. Here the CDR3 DNA reads TGTGCCAGCAGCCGAGAGTACGAGCAGTACTTC. The chain couples TRBV5-4 to TRBJ2-7; D is undetermined. CDR1 and CDR2 (germline): SGHNT, YYREEE (reference sequence). The CDR3 runs to 11 residues. V shed 4 bases and J shed 4 bases, with 6 bases lying between them.